Listed below are T cell receptor beta chains from one sample, sequenced in a study of cytotoxic CD8 clonotypes in ibrutinib-treated CLL. Clones were read by immunoSEQ multiplex PCR, and TCRdb kept only the in-frame ones, dropping some. The sample records some 98,000 clones, about 78% being singletons. The sequencing used PBMCs, collected after 12 months of ibrutinib treatment. Receptor source: a human donor with chronic lymphocytic leukemia. Each CDR3 is given with its conserved first and last residue. D genes are given only for firm matches. Expanded clones get a size class; other rows say once, few or many, or leave the size out.

j_gene,v_gene,abundance,d_gene,CDR3nt,CDR3aa
TRBJ2-1,TRBV2,few,TRBD2,TGTGCCAGCAAACTAGCGGGGGGAAATGAGCAGTTCTTC,CASKLAGGNEQFF
TRBJ2-3,TRBV7-2,-,-,TGTGCCAGCAGCTCACTAGCAGATACGCAGTATTTT,CASSSLADTQYF
TRBJ1-6,TRBV9,few,-,TGTGCCAGCAGCGTAGGAGACCCCTATAATTCACCCCTCCACTTT,CASSVGDPYNSPLHF
TRBJ2-2,TRBV5-6,-,-,TGTGCCAGCAGAGACACCGGGGAGCTGTTTTTT,CASRDTGELFF
TRBJ1-2,TRBV6-5,few,-,TGTGCCAGCAGTTACGACAGTTGGAGCCGATTCTATGGCTACACCTTC,CASSYDSWSRFYGYTF
TRBJ1-2,TRBV19,few,-,TGTGCCAGTAGTCCCAATCAAGGACTGACGAAGGGTGGCTACACCTTC,CASSPNQGLTKGGYTF
TRBJ2-5,TRBV5-1,-,-,TGCGCCAGCAGCTTGCCCGGTCCCTCGTACCAAGAGACCCAGTACTTC,CASSLPGPSYQETQYF
TRBJ1-1,TRBV11-3,medium-sized,-,TGTGCCAGCAGCTTAGGACAGGTCACTGAAGCTTTCTTT,CASSLGQVTEAFF
TRBJ2-5,TRBV7-9,-,-,TGTGCCAGCAGCTTGGAGGGTAGGGAGACCCAGTACTTC,CASSLEGRETQYF
TRBJ2-3,TRBV6-1,-,-,TGTGCCAGCAGTTTGCAGGGGCGCGCAGATACGCAGTATTTT,CASSLQGRADTQYF
TRBJ2-3,TRBV5-1,-,-,TGCGCCAGCAGCCCCCCGGACCAGAGCACAGATACGCAGTATTTT,CASSPPDQSTDTQYF
TRBJ2-7,TRBV5-6,-,TRBD1,TGTGCCAGCAGCTTTTACCGGGTGGACAGGGGGATGTACGAGCAGTACTTC,CASSFYRVDRGMYEQYF
TRBJ1-4,TRBV7-8,-,-,TGTGCCAGCAGCGAGGGGAGAACTAATGAAAAACTGTTTTTT,CASSEGRTNEKLFF
TRBJ1-5,TRBV7-8,few,-,TGTGCCAGCAGCTTAGCGGGGGGGCTCGGTCAGCCCCAGCATTTT,CASSLAGGLGQPQHF
TRBJ2-7,TRBV6-5,-,TRBD1,TGTGCCAGCAGTCTTCACCGGGACAGGGCCCACGAGCAGTACTTC,CASSLHRDRAHEQYF
TRBJ1-1,TRBV5-1,-,-,TGCGCCAGCACCCCGGGCCCCGATGACACTGAAGCTTTCTTT,CASTPGPDDTEAFF
TRBJ1-6,TRBV4-1,few,-,TGCGCCAGCAGCCAAGATCCGGAGGGTAGGAGAGATTCACCCCTCCACTTT,CASSQDPEGRRDSPLHF
TRBJ1-3,TRBV6-6,-,-,TGTGCCAGCAGTCAAGTCGCCGGAAACACCATATATTTT,CASSQVAGNTIYF
TRBJ1-1,TRBV5-1,-,-,TGCGCCAGCAGCCCCCAGTCGAACACTGAAGCTTTCTTT,CASSPQSNTEAFF
TRBJ1-2,TRBV4-1,-,-,TGCGCCAGCAGCCAAGACTCTCCAGGACGCAACTATGGCTACACCTTC,CASSQDSPGRNYGYTF
TRBJ2-7,TRBV5-6,-,-,TGTGCCAGCAGCTTGCGATTGGGGGGTACTGCCTACGAGCAGTACTTC,CASSLRLGGTAYEQYF
TRBJ2-7,TRBV5-1,-,-,TGCGCCAGCAGCTCCTCCCCGGGGGCTGGCTACGAGCAGTACTTC,CASSSSPGAGYEQYF
TRBJ2-3,TRBV7-3,-,-,TGTGCCAGCAGCTCACAGCGGAGGGATACGCAGTATTTT,CASSSQRRDTQYF
TRBJ2-7,TRBV6-4,-,-,TGTGCCAGCAGCCTAAACGGGGGCCCAAGCTACGAGCAGTACTTC,CASSLNGGPSYEQYF
TRBJ1-1,TRBV5-1,-,-,TGCGCCAGCAGCTCGCGGACGGAGAACACTGAAGCTTTCTTT,CASSSRTENTEAFF
TRBJ1-2,TRBV11-3,-,TRBD1,TGTGCCAGCAGCCCCGGACAGGGAGGGAACTATGGCTACACCTTC,CASSPGQGGNYGYTF
TRBJ1-1,TRBV29-1,-,-,TGCAGCGCTGACAGGATGAACACTGAAGCTTTCTTT,CSADRMNTEAFF
TRBJ2-5,TRBV2,-,-,TGTGCCAGCAGTGAAGCTCGGGGTATGGAGACCCAGTACTTC,CASSEARGMETQYF
TRBJ1-1,TRBV6-6,-,TRBD1,TGTGCCAGCAGTTTCCAGGGGGGGAACACTGAAGCTTTCTTT,CASSFQGGNTEAFF
TRBJ2-4,TRBV11-3,few,TRBD2,TGTGCCAGCAGCTTAAATAGCGGGCTAGCCAAAAACATTCAGTACTTC,CASSLNSGLAKNIQYF
TRBJ2-5,TRBV29-1,-,TRBD1,TGCAGCGTTGGACAGGGACAAGAGACCCAGTACTTC,CSVGQGQETQYF
TRBJ2-5,TRBV7-3,-,TRBD2,TGTGCCAGCAGCTCGCTAGCGGGTATACAAGAGACCCAGTACTTC,CASSSLAGIQETQYF
TRBJ1-2,TRBV15,-,-,TGTGCCACCAGCAGGGACGGAAACTATGGCTACACCTTC,CATSRDGNYGYTF
TRBJ1-4,TRBV6-1,-,-,TGTGCCAGCAGTCCCCGAGCTGAAAAACTGTTTTTT,CASSPRAEKLFF
TRBJ2-1,TRBV11-1,-,TRBD1,TGTGCCAGCAGCAACCGACAGGGTGGGGGCAATGAGCAGTTCTTC,CASSNRQGGGNEQFF
TRBJ1-4,TRBV23-1,-,-,TGCGCCAGCAGTCCCCCAAGTTCTCCACCTGCAACTAATGAAAAACTGTTTTTT,CASSPPSSPPATNEKLFF
TRBJ2-7,TRBV6-1,-,-,TGTGCCAGCAGTCCGGACCTATACGAGCAGTACTTC,CASSPDLYEQYF
TRBJ2-7,TRBV7-2,-,-,TGTGCCAGCAGCTTAGAAACAGGGAAGCAGTACTTC,CASSLETGKQYF
TRBJ2-2,TRBV9,-,-,TGTGCCAGCAGCGTAGGGGGCTCGAACACCGGGGAGCTGTTTTTT,CASSVGGSNTGELFF
TRBJ2-2,TRBV28,-,TRBD1,TGTGCCAGCAGTTCCCAGGGGGCGCGGGACACCGGGGAGCTGTTTTTT,CASSSQGARDTGELFF
TRBJ1-1,TRBV20-1,few,-,TGCAGTGCTAGGTCGAACACTGAAGCTTTCTTT,CSARSNTEAFF
TRBJ1-2,TRBV5-1,-,-,TGCGCCAGCAGCTTTTCGCCCATCTCCCCTTATCCGGACTATGGCTACACCTTC,CASSFSPISPYPDYGYTF
TRBJ1-1,TRBV9,-,TRBD1,TGTGCCAGCAGCGTACAGGGGGCGAACACTGAAGCTTTCTTT,CASSVQGANTEAFF
TRBJ1-2,TRBV28,-,-,TGTGCCAGCACGGACCCGGGCAGACTCTATGGCTACACCTTC,CASTDPGRLYGYTF
TRBJ1-5,TRBV10-3,-,-,TGTGCCATCAGAGGGCTTAGCAATCAGCCCCAGCATTTT,CAIRGLSNQPQHF
TRBJ1-1,TRBV30,few,-,TGTGCCTGGAGCGCCCTAGGGACCGTGGGCACTGAAGCTTTCTTT,CAWSALGTVGTEAFF
TRBJ1-2,TRBV6-5,-,-,TGTGCCAGCAGTTACTCGTGGTCAGGGGAGACCGGCTACACCTTC,CASSYSWSGETGYTF
TRBJ1-1,TRBV11-1,-,TRBD1,TGTGCCAGCAGATCTTCGGACAGGGGGAACACTGAAGCTTTCTTT,CASRSSDRGNTEAFF
TRBJ2-1,TRBV4-1,-,TRBD1,TGCGCCAGCAGCGCCGGGACAGGGGGCGGGGTAAATGAGCAGTTCTTC,CASSAGTGGGVNEQFF